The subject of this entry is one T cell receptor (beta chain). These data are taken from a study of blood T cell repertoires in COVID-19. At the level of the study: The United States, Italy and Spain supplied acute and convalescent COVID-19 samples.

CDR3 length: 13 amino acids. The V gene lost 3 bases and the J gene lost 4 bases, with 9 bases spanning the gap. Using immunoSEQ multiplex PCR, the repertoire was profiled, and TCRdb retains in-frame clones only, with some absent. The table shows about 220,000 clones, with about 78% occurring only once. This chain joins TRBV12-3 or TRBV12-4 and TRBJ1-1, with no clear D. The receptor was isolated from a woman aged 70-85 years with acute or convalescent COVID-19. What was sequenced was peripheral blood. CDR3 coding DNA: TGTGCCAGCAGTTTTCTCCACTCCACTGAAGCTTTCTTT. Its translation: CASSFLHSTEAFF.